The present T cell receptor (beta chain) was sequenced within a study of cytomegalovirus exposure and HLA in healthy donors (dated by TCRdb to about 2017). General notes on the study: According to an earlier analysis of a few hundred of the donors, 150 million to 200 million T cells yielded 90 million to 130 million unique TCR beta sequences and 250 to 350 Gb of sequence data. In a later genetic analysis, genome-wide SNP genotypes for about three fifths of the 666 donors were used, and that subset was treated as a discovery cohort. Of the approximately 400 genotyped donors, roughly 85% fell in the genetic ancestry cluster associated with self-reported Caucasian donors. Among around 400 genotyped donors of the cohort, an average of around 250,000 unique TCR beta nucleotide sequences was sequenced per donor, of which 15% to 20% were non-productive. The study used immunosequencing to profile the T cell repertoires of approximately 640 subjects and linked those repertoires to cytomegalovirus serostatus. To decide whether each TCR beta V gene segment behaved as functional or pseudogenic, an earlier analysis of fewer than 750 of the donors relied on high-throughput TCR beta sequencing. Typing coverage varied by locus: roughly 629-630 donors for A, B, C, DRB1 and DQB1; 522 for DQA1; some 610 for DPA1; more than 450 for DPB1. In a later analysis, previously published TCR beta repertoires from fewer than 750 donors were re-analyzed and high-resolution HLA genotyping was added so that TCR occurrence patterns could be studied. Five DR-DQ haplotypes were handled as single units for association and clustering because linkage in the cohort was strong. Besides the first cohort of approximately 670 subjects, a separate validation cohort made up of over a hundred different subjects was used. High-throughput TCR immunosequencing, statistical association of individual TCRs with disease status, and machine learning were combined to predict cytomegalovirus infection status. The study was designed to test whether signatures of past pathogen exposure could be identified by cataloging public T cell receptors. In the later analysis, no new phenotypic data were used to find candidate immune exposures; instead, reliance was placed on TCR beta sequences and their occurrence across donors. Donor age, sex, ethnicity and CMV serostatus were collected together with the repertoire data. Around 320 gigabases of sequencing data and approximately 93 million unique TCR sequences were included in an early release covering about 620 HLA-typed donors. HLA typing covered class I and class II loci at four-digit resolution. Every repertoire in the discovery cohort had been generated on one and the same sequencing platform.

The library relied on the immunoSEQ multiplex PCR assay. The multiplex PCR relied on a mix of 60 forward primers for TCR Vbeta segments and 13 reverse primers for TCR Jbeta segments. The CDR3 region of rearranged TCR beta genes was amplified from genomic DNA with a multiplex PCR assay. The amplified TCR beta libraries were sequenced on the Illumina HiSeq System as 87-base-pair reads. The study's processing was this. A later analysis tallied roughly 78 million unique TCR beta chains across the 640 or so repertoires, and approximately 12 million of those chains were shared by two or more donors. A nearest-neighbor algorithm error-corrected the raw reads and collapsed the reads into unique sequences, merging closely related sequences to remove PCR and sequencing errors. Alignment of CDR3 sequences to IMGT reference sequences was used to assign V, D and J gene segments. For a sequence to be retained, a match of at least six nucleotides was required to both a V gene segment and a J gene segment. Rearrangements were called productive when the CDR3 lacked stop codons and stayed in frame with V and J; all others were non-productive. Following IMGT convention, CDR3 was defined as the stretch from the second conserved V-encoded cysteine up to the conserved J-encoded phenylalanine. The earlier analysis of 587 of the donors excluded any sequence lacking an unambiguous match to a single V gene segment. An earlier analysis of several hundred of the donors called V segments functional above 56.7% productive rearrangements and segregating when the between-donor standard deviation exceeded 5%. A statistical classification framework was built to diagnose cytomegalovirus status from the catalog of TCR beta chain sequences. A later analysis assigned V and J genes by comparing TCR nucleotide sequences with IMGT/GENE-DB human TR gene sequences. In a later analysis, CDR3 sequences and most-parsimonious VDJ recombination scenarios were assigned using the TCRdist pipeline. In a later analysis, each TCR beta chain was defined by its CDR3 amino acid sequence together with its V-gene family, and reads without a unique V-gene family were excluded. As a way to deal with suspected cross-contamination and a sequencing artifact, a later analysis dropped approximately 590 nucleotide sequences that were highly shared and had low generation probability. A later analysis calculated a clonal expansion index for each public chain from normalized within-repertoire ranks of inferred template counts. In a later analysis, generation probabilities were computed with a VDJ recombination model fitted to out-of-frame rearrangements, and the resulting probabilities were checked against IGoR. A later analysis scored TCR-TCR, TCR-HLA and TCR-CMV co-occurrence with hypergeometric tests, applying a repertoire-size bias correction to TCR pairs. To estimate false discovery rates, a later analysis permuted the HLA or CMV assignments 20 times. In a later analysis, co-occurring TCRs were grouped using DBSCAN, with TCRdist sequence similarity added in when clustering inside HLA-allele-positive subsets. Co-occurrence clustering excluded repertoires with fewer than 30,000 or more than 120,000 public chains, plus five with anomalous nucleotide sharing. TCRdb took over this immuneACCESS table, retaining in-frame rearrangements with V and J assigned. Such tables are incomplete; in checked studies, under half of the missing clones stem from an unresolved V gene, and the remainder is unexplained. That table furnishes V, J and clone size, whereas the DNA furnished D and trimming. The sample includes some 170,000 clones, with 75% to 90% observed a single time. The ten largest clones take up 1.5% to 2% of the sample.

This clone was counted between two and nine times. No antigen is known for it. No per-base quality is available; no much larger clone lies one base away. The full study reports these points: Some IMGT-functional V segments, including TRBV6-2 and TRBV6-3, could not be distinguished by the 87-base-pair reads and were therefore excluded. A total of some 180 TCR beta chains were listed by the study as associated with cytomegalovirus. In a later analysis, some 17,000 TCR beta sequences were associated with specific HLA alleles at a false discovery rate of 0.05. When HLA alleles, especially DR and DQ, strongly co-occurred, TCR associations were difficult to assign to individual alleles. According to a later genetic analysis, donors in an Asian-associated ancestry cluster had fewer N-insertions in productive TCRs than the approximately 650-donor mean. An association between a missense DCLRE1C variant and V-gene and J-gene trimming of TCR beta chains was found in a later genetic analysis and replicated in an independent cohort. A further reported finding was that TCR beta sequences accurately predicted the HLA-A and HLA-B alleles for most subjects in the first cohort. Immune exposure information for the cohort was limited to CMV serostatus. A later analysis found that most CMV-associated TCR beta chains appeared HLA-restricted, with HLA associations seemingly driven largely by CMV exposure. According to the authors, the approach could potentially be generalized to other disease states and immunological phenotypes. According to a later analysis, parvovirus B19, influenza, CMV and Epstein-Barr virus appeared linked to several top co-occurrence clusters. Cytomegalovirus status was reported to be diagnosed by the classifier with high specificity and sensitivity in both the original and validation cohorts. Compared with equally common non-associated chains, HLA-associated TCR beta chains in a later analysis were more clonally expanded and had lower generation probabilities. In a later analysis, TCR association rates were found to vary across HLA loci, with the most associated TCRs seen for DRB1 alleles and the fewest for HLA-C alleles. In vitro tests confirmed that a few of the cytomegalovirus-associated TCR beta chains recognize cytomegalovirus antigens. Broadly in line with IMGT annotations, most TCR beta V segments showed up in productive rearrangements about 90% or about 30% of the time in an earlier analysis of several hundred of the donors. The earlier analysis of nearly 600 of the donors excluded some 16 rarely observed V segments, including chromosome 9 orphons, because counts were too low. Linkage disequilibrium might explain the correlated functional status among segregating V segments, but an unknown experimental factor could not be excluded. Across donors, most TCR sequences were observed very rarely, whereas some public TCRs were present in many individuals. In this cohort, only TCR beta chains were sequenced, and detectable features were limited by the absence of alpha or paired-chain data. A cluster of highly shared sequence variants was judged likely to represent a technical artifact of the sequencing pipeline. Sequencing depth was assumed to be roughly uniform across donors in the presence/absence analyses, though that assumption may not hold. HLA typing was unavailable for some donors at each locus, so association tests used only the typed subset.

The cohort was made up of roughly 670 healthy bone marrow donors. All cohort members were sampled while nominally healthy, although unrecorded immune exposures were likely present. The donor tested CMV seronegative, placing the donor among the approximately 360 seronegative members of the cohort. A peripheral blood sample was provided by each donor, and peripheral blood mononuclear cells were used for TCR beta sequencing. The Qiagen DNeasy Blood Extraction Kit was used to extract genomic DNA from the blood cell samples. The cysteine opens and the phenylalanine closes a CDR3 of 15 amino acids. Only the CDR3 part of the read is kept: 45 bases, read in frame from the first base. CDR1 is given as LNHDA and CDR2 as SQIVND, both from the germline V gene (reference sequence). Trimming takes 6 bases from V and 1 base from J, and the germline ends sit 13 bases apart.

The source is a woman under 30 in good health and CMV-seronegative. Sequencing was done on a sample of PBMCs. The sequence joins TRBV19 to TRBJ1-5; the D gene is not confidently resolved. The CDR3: CASRPQSWSNQPQHF. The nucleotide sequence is TGTGCCAGTAGGCCTCAGTCTTGGAGCAATCAGCCCCAGCATTTT.